This is a list of T cell receptor beta chains from one sample in a study of T cells expressing NK-cell markers. With the 5' RACE reads reprocessed, TCRdb shows one record per CDR3 protein and no DNA. Its listing shows roughly 430,000 distinct CDR3 sequences. The material sequenced was blood T cells: a sorted CD56 or NKG2C T cell subset, CD4+ or CD8+ T cells, or bulk PBMC T cells (not recorded which). The receptor source for this set is a woman aged 18-70 years in good health. Both conserved end residues are part of each CDR3.

TRBJ2-5,TRBV7-2,CASRPDQETQYF
TRBJ2-2,TRBV29-1,CSVRGGVDTGELFF
TRBJ2-6,TRBV5-1,CASSLSGQGVGANVLTF
TRBJ2-2,TRBV6-5,CASSSPRVAANTGELFF
TRBJ2-3,TRBV5-4,CASSGDQRGTQYF
TRBJ2-1,TRBV27,CASSLASGKAYEQFF
TRBJ2-3,TRBV7-2,CASARTGSGDTQYF
TRBJ2-7,TRBV28,CASSLLQRADEQYF
TRBJ1-1,TRBV4-3,CASSQISDTEAFF
TRBJ2-3,TRBV6-2/TRBV6-3,CASSYRTSGTDTQYF
TRBJ2-2,TRBV20-1,CSAERGPNTGELFF
TRBJ1-1,TRBV19,CATWDSRMNTEAFF
TRBJ2-1,TRBV11-1,CASSSHYVGSGGAIDEQFF
TRBJ2-7,TRBV20-1,CSARDFQASYEQYF
TRBJ2-5,TRBV3-1,CASSQEDGADQETQYF
TRBJ2-7,TRBV29-1,CSVVTGEAYEQYF
TRBJ2-1,TRBV4-3,CASSQGRARRHNEQFF
TRBJ1-1,TRBV29-1,CSGVAGGENTEAFF
TRBJ2-1,TRBV12-3/TRBV12-4,CASSELAGGGNEQFF
TRBJ1-3,TRBV28,CASFQLRQGGNTIYF
TRBJ1-1,TRBV5-4,CASSHAGFNTEAFF